This T cell receptor beta chain was sequenced for a study of siplizumab effects on memory and regulatory T cells. V was clipped by 3 bases and J by 0 bases, with 5 bases between them. Germline V lookup: CDR1 MNHEY, CDR2 SMNVEV (reference sequence). The CDR3 sequence is 13 residues long. Only one count was recorded for this clone. Antigen specificity is unknown. TCRdb's copy holds only in-frame clones and misses some; the assay was immunoSEQ multiplex PCR. This sample has about 120,000 clones; around 93% occur once, and the top ten carry under 0.2%. Points from the study as a whole: Memory cells seemed less diverse than naive T cells, which also seemed major contributors to the alloresponse.

This sequence originates from a human donor in good health. Sequencing used non-Treg CD4+ T cells sorted from blood. This chain uses TRBV27 with TRBJ2-5; D uncertain. CDR3 bases: TGTGCCAGCAGTTTTAGAAACCAAGAGACCCAGTACTTC. As protein: CASSFRNQETQYF.